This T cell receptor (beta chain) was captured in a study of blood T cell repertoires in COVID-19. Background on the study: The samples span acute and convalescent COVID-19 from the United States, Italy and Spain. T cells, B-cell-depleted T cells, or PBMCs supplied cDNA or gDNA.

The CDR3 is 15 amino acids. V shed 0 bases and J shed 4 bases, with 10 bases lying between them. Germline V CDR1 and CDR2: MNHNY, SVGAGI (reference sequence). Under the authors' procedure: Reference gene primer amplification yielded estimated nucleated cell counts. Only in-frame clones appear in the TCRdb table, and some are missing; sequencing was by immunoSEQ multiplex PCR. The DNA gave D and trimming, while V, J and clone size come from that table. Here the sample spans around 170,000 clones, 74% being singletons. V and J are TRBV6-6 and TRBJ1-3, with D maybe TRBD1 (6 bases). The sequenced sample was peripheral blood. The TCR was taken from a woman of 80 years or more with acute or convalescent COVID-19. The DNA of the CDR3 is TGTGCCAGCAGTTACTCGCCAGGGGCCGGAAACACCATATATTTT. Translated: CASSYSPGAGNTIYF.